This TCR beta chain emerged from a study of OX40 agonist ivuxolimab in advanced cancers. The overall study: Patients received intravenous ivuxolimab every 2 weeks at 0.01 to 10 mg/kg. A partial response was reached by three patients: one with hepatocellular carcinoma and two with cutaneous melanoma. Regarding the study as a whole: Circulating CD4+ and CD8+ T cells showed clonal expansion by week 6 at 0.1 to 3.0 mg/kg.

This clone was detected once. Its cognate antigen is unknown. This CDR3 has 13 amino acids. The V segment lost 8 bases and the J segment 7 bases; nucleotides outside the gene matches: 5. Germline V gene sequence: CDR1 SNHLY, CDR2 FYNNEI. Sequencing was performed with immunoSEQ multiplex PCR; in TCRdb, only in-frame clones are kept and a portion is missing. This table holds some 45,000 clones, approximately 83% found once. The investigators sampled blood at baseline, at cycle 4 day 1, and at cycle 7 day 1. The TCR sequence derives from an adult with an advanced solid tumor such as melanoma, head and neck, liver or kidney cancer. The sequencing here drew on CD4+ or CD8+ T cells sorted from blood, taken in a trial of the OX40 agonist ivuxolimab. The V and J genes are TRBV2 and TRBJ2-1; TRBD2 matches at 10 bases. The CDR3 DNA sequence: TGTGCCAGCCAGCGGGGGGGCATGAATGAGCAGTTCTTC. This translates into CASQRGGMNEQFF.